This TCR beta chain was captured in a study of cytomegalovirus exposure and HLA in healthy donors. General study points: The study recorded 150 to 200 TCR beta chains that were cytomegalovirus-associated. In vitro data verified three CMV-associated chains as specific for CMV antigens. The tendency of first-cohort TCR clusters to co-occur in the 110 or so validation repertoires emerged from a later analysis.

The assay was immunoSEQ multiplex PCR, and TCRdb's table has in-frame clones only and misses some. The sample lists some 190,000 clones; approximately 86% were seen once. Among the 120 or so subjects of the validation cohort, separate from the approximately 660-subject first cohort, were the donors. Germline CDR1 is MNHEY and CDR2 is SMNVEV (reference sequence). The CDR3 sequence is 13 residues long. V lost 6 bases and J lost 6; bases outside the gene matches: 7. In regard to this clone: Its matching antigen is unknown.

The specimen was PBMCs. The rearrangement uses TRBV27 and TRBJ2-7, with TRBD1 matching over 8 bases. This TCR was sampled from a man aged 25 to 45 in good health and CMV-seropositive. The CDR3 is CASSPGQGSEQYF. The CDR3 DNA reads TGTGCCAGCAGCCCCGGACAGGGCAGCGAGCAGTACTTC.